This is a list of T cell receptor beta chains from one sample in a study of OX40 agonist ivuxolimab in advanced cancers. Method: immunoSEQ multiplex PCR; TCRdb's copy keeps in-frame clones and lacks some. Of about 73,000 clones in the sample, 70% to 90% were seen once. The source was CD4+ or CD8+ T cells sorted from blood, collected in a trial of the OX40 agonist ivuxolimab. The receptor source for this set is an adult with an advanced solid tumor such as melanoma, head and neck, liver or kidney cancer. CDR3s include the opening cysteine and the closing phenylalanine or tryptophan. A D gene is named only where the DNA matches it firmly. Clone sizes are given selectively: once, few, many, or a class where the clone is expanded.

size: NA; V: TRBV6-1; J: TRBJ2-7; D: NA; CDR3: CASSPTGGGYEQYF; DNA: TGTGCCAGCAGTCCAACAGGAGGAGGTTACGAGCAGTACTTC
size: NA; V: TRBV7-9; J: TRBJ1-2; D: TRBD1; CDR3: CASSFGTGLFNYGYTF; DNA: TGTGCCAGCAGCTTTGGGACAGGACTTTTTAACTATGGCTACACCTTC
size: NA; V: TRBV10-3; J: TRBJ2-1; D: NA; CDR3: CAISVGLINEQFF; DNA: TGTGCCATCAGTGTTGGACTGATCAATGAGCAGTTCTTC
size: NA; V: TRBV18; J: TRBJ2-7; D: NA; CDR3: CASSPPQGLVSYEQYF; DNA: TGTGCCAGCTCACCACCTCAGGGATTGGTCTCCTACGAGCAGTACTTC
size: NA; V: TRBV6-4; J: TRBJ2-5; D: NA; CDR3: CASSDNIHTNPGKEVHKETQYF; DNA: TGTGCCAGCAGTGACAACATTCACACAAACCCCGGGAAAGAGGTCCATAAAGAGACCCAGTACTTC
size: once; V: TRBV27; J: TRBJ2-5; D: NA; CDR3: CASSLQGETQYF; DNA: TGTGCCAGCAGTCTACAGGGAGAGACCCAGTACTTC
size: NA; V: TRBV30; J: TRBJ2-7; D: TRBD2; CDR3: CAWSVASGFSYEQYF; DNA: TGTGCCTGGAGTGTTGCTAGCGGGTTCTCCTACGAGCAGTACTTC
size: NA; V: TRBV2; J: TRBJ2-5; D: NA; CDR3: CASSVPAGQETQYF; DNA: TGTGCCAGCAGTGTCCCGGCGGGGCAAGAGACCCAGTACTTC
size: NA; V: TRBV7-9; J: TRBJ1-2; D: TRBD1; CDR3: CASSLPGGNYGYTF; DNA: TGTGCCAGCAGCTTACCAGGGGGAAACTATGGCTACACCTTC
size: NA; V: TRBV7-9; J: TRBJ1-1; D: NA; CDR3: CASSANFGGTEAFF; DNA: TGTGCCAGCAGCGCCAACTTTGGGGGCACTGAAGCTTTCTTT
size: NA; V: TRBV27; J: TRBJ2-3; D: NA; CDR3: CASSAGDSFTDTQYF; DNA: TGTGCCAGCAGTGCGGGGGACAGTTTCACAGATACGCAGTATTTT
size: NA; V: TRBV4-1; J: TRBJ2-3; D: TRBD1; CDR3: CASSHPGTGLLDTQYF; DNA: TGCGCCAGCAGCCACCCCGGGACAGGGCTCTTAGATACGCAGTATTTT
size: NA; V: TRBV28; J: TRBJ2-7; D: TRBD1; CDR3: CASRGDRGEGYEQYF; DNA: TGTGCCAGCAGGGGTGACAGGGGTGAGGGTTACGAGCAGTACTTC
size: NA; V: TRBV29-1; J: TRBJ2-7; D: TRBD2; CDR3: CSVETREASFGEQYF; DNA: TGCAGCGTTGAAACCCGGGAGGCCTCCTTTGGCGAGCAGTACTTC
size: NA; V: TRBV5-5; J: TRBJ2-7; D: NA; CDR3: CASSYEPSYEQYF; DNA: TGTGCCAGCAGCTATGAGCCATCCTACGAGCAGTACTTC
size: NA; V: TRBV7-9; J: TRBJ1-2; D: NA; CDR3: CASSLITGSNYGYTF; DNA: TGTGCCAGCAGCTTAATAACGGGTTCTAACTATGGCTACACCTTC
size: NA; V: TRBV30; J: TRBJ2-7; D: TRBD2; CDR3: CAWSGSGSVVYEQYF; DNA: TGTGCCTGGAGTGGTAGCGGGAGCGTCGTCTACGAGCAGTACTTC
size: NA; V: TRBV27; J: TRBJ2-7; D: NA; CDR3: CASSFFGGTYEQYF; DNA: TGTGCCAGCAGTTTTTTTGGTGGAACCTACGAGCAGTACTTC
size: once; V: TRBV9; J: TRBJ2-3; D: TRBD2; CDR3: CASSVAGLEGPDTQYF; DNA: TGTGCCAGCAGCGTAGCGGGACTAGAGGGGCCAGATACGCAGTATTTT
size: NA; V: TRBV23-1; J: TRBJ1-5; D: TRBD1; CDR3: CASSQPGQVLYNQPQHF; DNA: TGCGCCAGCAGTCAACCTGGACAGGTGCTTTACAATCAGCCCCAGCATTTT
size: NA; V: TRBV10-1; J: TRBJ2-1; D: NA; CDR3: CASSERSYNEQFF; DNA: TGCGCCAGCAGTGAGAGGTCCTACAATGAGCAGTTCTTC
size: NA; V: TRBV19; J: TRBJ1-5; D: NA; CDR3: CASSIWSGNQPQHF; DNA: TGTGCCAGTAGTATTTGGTCAGGGAATCAGCCCCAGCATTTT
size: NA; V: TRBV27; J: TRBJ2-1; D: NA; CDR3: CASSAGYPSYNEQFF; DNA: TGTGCCAGCAGTGCGGGGTACCCCTCCTACAATGAGCAGTTCTTC
size: NA; V: TRBV7-3; J: TRBJ2-1; D: NA; CDR3: CASSLYGARFF; DNA: TGTGCCAGCAGCTTATATGGGGCCCGATTCTTC
size: NA; V: TRBV28; J: TRBJ2-3; D: TRBD2; CDR3: CASSPGLAGGATQYF; DNA: TGTGCCAGCAGTCCGGGACTAGCGGGTGGGGCTACGCAGTATTTT
size: NA; V: TRBV11-2; J: TRBJ2-2; D: NA; CDR3: CASSPFAPNTGELFF; DNA: TGTGCCAGCAGCCCCTTTGCACCTAACACCGGGGAGCTGTTTTTT
size: NA; V: TRBV28; J: TRBJ2-7; D: TRBD2; CDR3: CASSSPYQVSGRTYEQYF; DNA: TGTGCCAGCAGTTCCCCCTACCAGGTTAGCGGGAGGACCTACGAGCAGTACTTC